The 8 T cell receptor beta chains reported below all come from one sample, sequenced in a study of regulatory T cells in long-lasting Graves disease. Time point meaning: newly diagnosed GD, antithyroid drugs for less than 3 months. Generation of the TCR library employed RNA extracted from PBMCs. Sequencing libraries for TCR beta were prepared with iRepertoire HTBI primers and Arm-PCR of CDR3 regions. TCRdb re-derived calls from the multiplex PCR reads in MiXCR, one entry per CDR3 protein. The sample lists a few hundred thousand distinct CDR3 sequences; 11% to 15% were seen once. Separately, the same data were catalogued under a study of T cells in Graves' hyperthyroidism and ophthalmopathy.

The sample here was peripheral blood mononuclear cells (PBMCs), taken at new diagnosis, from a patient treated with antithyroid drugs. All receptors derive from a woman aged 45-65 years with Graves disease.

Concerning this clonotype: A much larger clonotype is one base distant, so this may be a read error. J is TRBJ2-1 and V is TRBV11-2, with TRBD2 matching over 11 bases. The CDR3 loop spans 17 amino acids. Per the germline V gene, CDR1 is SGHAT and CDR2 is FQNNGV. CDR3 sequence reads: CAGSLGPGLAVYNEQFF. CDR3 sequence (DNA): TGTGCCGGCAGCTTAGGGCCGGGACTAGCGGTCTACAATGAGCAGTTCTTC.

This clonotype was picked up many times. V and J are TRBV6-1 and TRBJ1-1; D unresolved. This CDR3 is built from 13 residues. Germline V gives CDR1 MNHNS, CDR2 SASEGT. Trimming pared 7 bases from V and 5 bases from J, leaving 14 bases between. The CDR3, as DNA: TGTGCCAGCACGGTAACCTCGGGGACTGAAGCTTTCTTT. This translates into CASTVTSGTEAFF.

There are many counts of this clonotype. J is TRBJ2-7 and V is TRBV28; D unresolved. This CDR3 is built from 14 residues. The V gene lost 4 bases and the J gene lost 6 bases, with 16 bases spanning the gap. Germline V CDR1 and CDR2: MDHEN, SYDVKM. This CDR3 is CASSSPRRVGEQYF. Written as DNA, the CDR3 is TGTGCCAGCAGTTCCCCTCGACGGGTCGGCGAGCAGTACTTC.

This clonotype was observed many times. The chain couples TRBV29-1 to TRBJ1-3; D might be TRBD1 (5 bases). Trimming took 6 bases from V and 0 from J, leaving 15 bases between them. The germline CDR1 and CDR2 sequences are SQVTM and ANQGSEA. The CDR3 consists of 15 residues. The CDR3 region is CSVTGGLRSGNTIYF. The CDR3 nucleotides read TGCAGCGTCACCGGGGGACTCCGCTCTGGAAACACCATATATTTT.

This clonotype occurred many times. The chain joins TRBV20-1 to TRBJ1-1, with TRBD1 as a possible D gene (6 bases). Germline-derived CDR1 and CDR2 are DFQATT and SNEGSKA (reference sequence). The CDR3 length is 17 residues. V was cut by 5 bases and J by 4 bases, with 26 bases left in between. The CDR3 DNA is TGCAGTGCTCCCTCCAGAGGGGGGGGGGCTTGGGGCACTGAAGCTTTCTTT. It translates to CSAPSRGGGAWGTEAFF.

Here the CDR3 DNA reads TGTGCCAGCAGTTTATCACAGGGACCCTACGAGCAGTACTTC. This encodes CASSLSQGPYEQYF. J is TRBJ2-7 and V is TRBV28, with TRBD1 as a possible D gene (6 bases). Germline V gives CDR1 MDHEN, CDR2 SYDVKM. The CDR3 sequence is 14 residues long. V gave up 1 base and J gave up 2 bases, with 9 bases separating them.

The chain carries TRBV3-1 and TRBJ2-3, with 7 bases lining up with TRBD2. The DNA end is a closer match to TRBJ2-7, so the J assignment may be wrong. The CDR3 runs 18 residues. Germline V lookup: CDR1 LGHDT, CDR2 YNNKEL (reference sequence). The CDR3 coding sequence is TGTGCCAGCAGCCAAGAGTTCCCTCTTGCGGGAGTTTTCTACGAGCAGTACTTC. It yields the protein CASSQEFPLAGVFYEQYF.

On this clonotype itself: A much larger clone lies a single base off, so this may be a read error. This chain uses TRBV3-1 with TRBJ1-1; unclear D gene. Germline values: CDR1 LGHDT, CDR2 YNNKEL (reference sequence). The CDR3 loop spans 15 amino acids. The CDR3 DNA reads as TGTGCCAACAGCCAGTTTTACAGCCCGAACACTGAAGCTTTCTTT. It codes for CANSQFYSPNTEAFF.